The sequence of this T cell receptor beta chain was determined in a study of memory B cells and T cells in multiple sclerosis. As for this clone: Its target is unknown.

This CDR3 has 12 residues. Deletions cut 2 bases from V and 5 bases from J, with 4 bases between. Germline CDR1 reads ENHRY; CDR2 reads SYGVKD. General observations from the study: Shared clonotype counts depended on differing compartment clone-set sizes and were normalized.

Method: immunoSEQ multiplex PCR; TCRdb's copy keeps in-frame clones and lacks some. The table includes around 7,600 clones, around three fifths detected once. The receptor was isolated from a human donor with multiple sclerosis. Sequenced input: memory (CD45RO+) CD8+ T cells from blood. The chain recombines TRBV10-3 with TRBJ1-3; no reliable D call. The CDR3 DNA follows: TGTGCCATCAGTGAGGAGAGAAACACCATATATTTT. Translation: CAISEERNTIYF.